Shown below are 5 T cell receptor beta chains from a single sample sequenced in a study of cytomegalovirus exposure and HLA in healthy donors. A multiplex PCR was run with 60 Vbeta primers and 13 Jbeta primers. Sequencing used immunoSEQ multiplex PCR; TCRdb keeps in-frame clones, though not all of them. The table lists 160,000 or so clones, approximately 78% of them singletons. The sequencing input was PBMCs. Receptors were obtained from a male donor in good health and CMV-seropositive.

This chain connects TRBV18 to TRBJ2-2; TRBD2 aligns across 12 bases. The length of the CDR3 is 18 residues. With 7 bases clipped from V and 0 bases from J, the junction kept 9 bases outside the gene matches. Germline V gene sequence: CDR1 KGHSH, CDR2 LQKENI. This CDR3 is CASFTTSGRGPNTGELFF. The DNA for the CDR3 is TGTGCCAGCTTCACGACTAGCGGGAGAGGGCCGAACACCGGGGAGCTGTTTTTT.

The J gene is TRBJ2-1, the V gene TRBV5-1, with TRBD2 matching 7 bases. The junction had 13 bases not matched to a gene; V was cut back by 4 bases and J by 6 bases. The CDR3 runs to 16 residues. Germline V gene lookup returns CDR1 SGHRS and CDR2 YFSETQ. This CDR3 reads CASSPRPAGSPNEQFF. Written as DNA, the CDR3 is TGCGCCAGCAGCCCCCGTCCAGCGGGGAGCCCCAATGAGCAGTTCTTC.

The genes are TRBV10-3 and TRBJ2-4; TRBD1 might be the D (5 bases). Germline V gene data show CDR1 as ENHRY and CDR2 as SYGVKD. Deletions cut 6 bases from V and 0 bases from J, with 9 bases between. CDR3 length: 14 residues. The CDR3 spells CAIRTDPAKNIQYF. CDR3 nucleotides: TGTGCCATCAGGACAGACCCAGCCAAAAACATTCAGTACTTC.

This chain uses TRBV7-8 with TRBJ1-1, with D possibly being TRBD1 (6 bases). Germline V CDR1 and CDR2: SGHVS, FQNEAQ. The CDR3 is 15 amino acids. The V end lost 5 bases, the J end lost 7 bases, and 20 bases lay between the germline ends. Here the CDR3 reads CASSHTRRGGVEAFF. CDR3 coding DNA: TGTGCCAGCAGCCATACCAGAAGAGGGGGAGTTGAAGCTTTCTTT.

V and J are TRBV19 and TRBJ1-1, with D tentatively TRBD1 (5 bases). V gave up 7 bases and J gave up 3 bases, with 18 bases separating them. Germline V CDR1 and CDR2: LNHDA, SQIVND (reference sequence). This CDR3 has 15 residues. The CDR3 loop is CASTGRGRPDTEAFF. CDR3 coding DNA: TGTGCCAGTACCGGAAGGGGCCGGCCCGACACTGAAGCTTTCTTT.